This T cell receptor beta chain came from a study of blood T cell repertoires in COVID-19. Study-level background: Both acute and convalescent COVID-19 samples were obtained from the United States, Italy and Spain. The analysed material was cDNA or gDNA that came from T cells, B-cell-depleted T cells, or PBMCs.

CDR1 LGHNA and CDR2 YSLEER come from the germline V gene. Trimming stripped 1 base from V and 5 bases from J, with 14 bases between. This CDR3 contains 16 residues. As originally analysed: Reference gene primers were amplified, and this amplification served to estimate nucleated cell counts. Assay: immunoSEQ multiplex PCR; the TCRdb copy retains only in-frame clones and omits some. That table gives V, J and clone size, and the DNA gave D and trimming. The data contain over 150,000 clones, 84% of them singletons. The chain links TRBV4-3 to TRBJ2-2; D unresolved. Sequencing was performed on peripheral blood. This clonotype was obtained from a man younger than 35 with active or convalescent COVID-19. CDR3 amino acids: CASSQASASRTGELFF. The DNA of the CDR3 is TGCGCCAGCAGCCAAGCCTCCGCCTCGAGGACCGGGGAGCTGTTTTTT.